Described below is a single T cell receptor beta chain sequence and its context. The CDR3 sequence is 14 residues long. Trimming took off 4 bases at V and 7 bases at J, with 14 bases between the two ends. Germline CDR1 reads SGHNT; CDR2 reads YYREEE (reference sequence). The data were taken from a study of blood T cell repertoires in COVID-19. Sequencing was performed with immunoSEQ multiplex PCR; in TCRdb, only in-frame clones are kept and a portion is missing. Of around 92,000 clones listed, 80% to 90% are singletons. The receptor was isolated from a woman over 75 with active COVID-19. The chain is built from TRBV5-4 and TRBJ1-4, with D perhaps matching TRBD1 (6 bases). The specimen was peripheral blood. The CDR3 DNA sequence: TGTGCCAGCAGCCATCAACAGGGCTCTGAAAAACTGTTTTTT. The encoded protein is CASSHQQGSEKLFF.